This T cell receptor (beta chain) is from a study of T-cell reconstitution after alpha-beta-depleted transplantation in children. During its preparation, the TCRbeta library received unique molecular identifiers. MiXCR was run by TCRdb on the PCR reads, yielding one entry per CDR3 protein. The sample consists of under 450,000 distinct CDR3 sequences, about an eighth of them appearing once. V lost 4 bases and J lost 4, with 11 bases in between. The CDR3 extends over 14 amino acids. The germline gives CDR1 PRHDT, CDR2 FYEKMQ (reference sequence). This receptor was identified in a human donor who donated a stem cell graft to a child with Fanconi anemia. This chain joins TRBV13 and TRBJ2-1; the D call may be TRBD1 or TRBD2 (5 bases each). Specimen: PBMCs, collected from the stem cell graft. The chain's CDR3 is CASSWGNRYNEQFF. The CDR3 DNA reads TGTGCCAGCAGCTGGGGGAATCGATACAATGAGCAGTTCTTC.